This TCR beta chain was sequenced in a study of blood T cell repertoires in COVID-19. The CDR3 covers 14 residues. CDR1 is SGHRS and CDR2 is YFSETQ in the germline V gene. V lost 0 bases, J lost 1 base, and 7 bases lay in between. The assay was immunoSEQ multiplex PCR, and TCRdb's table has in-frame clones only and misses some. The data show 30,000 to 50,000 clones, 90% to 95% seen once. The receptor was derived from a human donor with active COVID-19. The donor label of this sample is uncertain. Sequencing input: peripheral blood. This chain joins TRBV5-1 and TRBJ1-1, with a tentative D call TRBD1 (5 bases). In nucleotides, the CDR3 is TGCGCCAGCAGCTTGGCCGGACAGAACACTGAAGCTTTCTTT. Protein sequence: CASSLAGQNTEAFF. The full variable domain, in which reference TRBV5-1 and TRBJ1-1 provide the parts outside the CDR3, is KAGVTQTPRYLIKTRGQQVTLSCSPISGHRSVSWYQQTPGQGLQFLFEYFSETQRNKGNFPGRFSGRQFSNSRSEMNVSTLELGDSALYLCASSLAGQNTEAFFGQGTRLTVV.